Shown below are 7 T cell receptor beta chains from a single sample sequenced in a study of CD8 T cells in ankylosing spondylitis. TCRdb redid the calling of the 5' RACE reads with MiXCR, one entry per CDR3 protein. The repertoire holds around 490,000 distinct CDR3 sequences, with 5.3% as singletons. Study-wide points: One TCR beta motif, made up of roughly 8 highly homologous variants, appeared characteristic of ankylosing spondylitis blood.

Their target antigens are unknown. Material: blood, either unsorted or a sorted T cell fraction (not recorded which). The receptors stem from a male donor with ankylosing spondylitis.

This clonotype was seen ten or more times. V is TRBV28 and J is TRBJ2-2; TRBD1 might be the D (6 bases). Trimming left V 5 bases short and J 5 bases short, with 15 bases between. Germline V CDR1 and CDR2: MDHEN, SYDVKM. The CDR3 has 15 amino acids. The CDR3 DNA follows: TGTGCCAGCAGTAGCACAGGGTGGGTTACCGGGGAGCTGTTTTTT. This translates into CASSSTGWVTGELFF.

The sample holds many counts of this clonotype. This chain uses TRBV25-1 with TRBJ1-2; D might be TRBD1 (6 bases). Trimming shortened V by 4 bases and J by 2 bases, and 11 bases separated the two germline ends. CDR3 length: 14 residues. Looked up from germline, CDR1 is MGHDK and CDR2 is SYGVNS. This CDR3 reads CASSGGTLNYGYTF. In DNA, the CDR3 is TGTGCCAGCAGTGGGGGGACACTGAACTATGGCTACACCTTC.

This clonotype was found many times. The chain employs TRBV5-1 and TRBJ2-1; D gene uncertain. The CDR3 extends over 15 amino acids. V was shortened by 1 base and J by 3 bases, with 11 bases between the two germline ends. Germline values: CDR1 SGHRS, CDR2 YFSETQ. CDR3 residues: CASSLRYQNYNEQFF. Written as DNA, the CDR3 is TGCGCCAGCAGCTTGCGGTACCAGAACTACAATGAGCAGTTCTTC. Using reference TRBV5-1 and TRBJ2-1 for the parts outside the CDR3, the full variable domain is KAGVTQTPRYLIKTRGQQVTLSCSPISGHRSVSWYQQTPGQGLQFLFEYFSETQRNKGNFPGRFSGRQFSNSRSEMNVSTLELGDSALYLCASSLRYQNYNEQFFGPGTRLTVL.

This clonotype appeared a few times. This chain links TRBV7-2 with TRBJ2-3; 7 nucleotides align to TRBD2. This CDR3 region has 17 residues. V lost 5 bases and J lost 0; bases outside the gene matches: 11. Germline V lookup: CDR1 SGHTA, CDR2 FQGNSA. For the CDR3, the DNA is TGTGCCAGCAGCACCCGCCCCCCAGCGGGGAGCACAGATACGCAGTATTTT. Amino acid sequence: CASSTRPPAGSTDTQYF.

This clonotype occurred a few times. The chain has TRBV6-1 and TRBJ2-7; tentatively, D is TRBD1 (6 bases). Between the trimmed V and J ends, which lost 6 bases and 5 bases, there was a span of 17 bases. Germline V gene data show CDR1 as MNHNS and CDR2 as SASEGT. The CDR3 has 14 amino acids. DNA of the CDR3: TGTGCCAGCAGGGCTTGGACAGATTGGGACGAGCAGTACTTC. This sequence encodes CASRAWTDWDEQYF.

In this sample, this clonotype turned up many times. The chain uses TRBV5-1 and TRBJ1-1; the match to TRBD1 covers 7 bases. Unmatched junction bases numbered 3, after V lost 1 base and J lost 3 bases. From germline, CDR1 is SGHRS and CDR2 YFSETQ. The CDR3 runs 14 residues. As DNA, the CDR3 is TGCGCCAGCAGCTTGCAGACAGGGTACACTGAAGCTTTCTTT. It is translated as CASSLQTGYTEAFF.

V is TRBV7-9 and J is TRBJ1-1, with 7 bases fitting TRBD1. The CDR3 has 16 amino acids. V trimming: 2 bases; J trimming: 1 base; junction bases outside the gene matches: 7. The germline V gene has CDR1 SEHNR and CDR2 FQNEAQ (reference sequence). The CDR3 nucleotides read TGTGCCAGCAGCTTAAGGGGACAGAGTGGGAACACTGAAGCTTTCTTT. Residues: CASSLRGQSGNTEAFF.